The next 26 T cell receptor beta chains were all read from a single sample in a study of cytomegalovirus exposure and HLA in healthy donors (dated by TCRdb to between 2016 and 2019). The receptor library was made with the immunoSEQ multiplex PCR assay. For the multiplex PCR, a mixture combining 60 forward primers for TCR Vbeta segments and 13 reverse primers for TCR Jbeta segments was used. TCRdb took this table from immuneACCESS and kept in-frame rearrangements with V and J called. Such tables lack part of the clones; where checked against another copy, unresolved V genes explain under half of the gap, and the rest is unexplained. The table kept for this sample lists more than 110,000 clones. The top ten clonotypes cover 2% to 3% of the sample. Material: PBMCs. Receptors were obtained from a man aged 35-49 years in good health and CMV-seronegative.

The chain links TRBV19 to TRBJ2-1, with D perhaps TRBD1 (5 bases). V was clipped by 6 bases and J by 10 bases, with 16 bases between them. The CDR3 is 13 residues long. The germline CDR1 and CDR2 sequences are LNHDA and SQIVND (reference sequence). This CDR3 is CASRGLGREEQFF. CDR3 DNA: TGTGCCAGTAGGGGGCTCGGCCGCGAGGAGCAGTTCTTC.

V gene TRBV5-1 combines with J gene TRBJ2-3, with D possibly being TRBD2 (5 bases). The V gene lost 0 bases and the J gene lost 5 bases, with 13 bases spanning the gap. CDR3 size: 15 residues. Germline assignment: CDR1 SGHRS and CDR2 YFSETQ. Here the CDR3 reads CASSLAPAAGDTQYF. As DNA, the CDR3 is TGCGCCAGCAGCTTGGCCCCAGCGGCGGGAGATACGCAGTATTTT.

The V gene is TRBV27, the J gene TRBJ1-1; unclear D gene. Trimming cost V 4 bases and J 2 bases, with 14 bases left between them. The CDR3 length is 15 residues. Germline V lookup: CDR1 MNHEY, CDR2 SMNVEV (reference sequence). This CDR3 reads CASSSPSMRNTEAFF. Written as DNA, the CDR3 is TGTGCCAGCAGTTCCCCCTCTATGCGAAACACTGAAGCTTTCTTT.

The chain recombines TRBV2 with TRBJ2-2; 9 positions agree with TRBD1. Unmatched junction bases numbered 14, after V lost 6 bases and J lost 12 bases. The CDR3 consists of 15 residues. Germline CDR1 SNHLY, CDR2 FYNNEI. The CDR3 here is CASSRVTGTGNKLFF. The CDR3, as DNA: TGTGCCAGCAGCCGAGTCACCGGGACAGGGAATAAGCTGTTTTTT.

J is TRBJ1-1 and V is TRBV25-1; D not resolved. The V gene lost 5 bases and the J gene lost 1 base, with 8 bases spanning the gap. The CDR3 sequence is 13 residues long. CDR1 and CDR2 (germline): MGHDK, SYGVNS. CDR3 sequence reads: CASSRPGNTEAFF. In nucleotides, the CDR3 is TGTGCCAGCAGTCGACCGGGGAACACTGAAGCTTTCTTT.

The chain links TRBV5-6 to TRBJ2-4; D gene ambiguous. Germline lookup yields CDR1 SGHDT and CDR2 YYEEEE. V lost 2 bases, J lost 0 bases, and 12 bases lay in between. This CDR3 comprises 16 residues. The DNA of the CDR3 is TGTGCCAGCAGCTTCCAGTCTCTCCTAGCCAAAAACATTCAGTACTTC. Protein sequence: CASSFQSLLAKNIQYF.

The chain couples TRBV7-2 to TRBJ2-7, with a possible D match to TRBD2 (6 bases). Germline V gene sequence: CDR1 SGHTA, CDR2 FQGNSA. Trimming took 6 bases from V and 2 from J, leaving 17 bases between them. This CDR3 is built from 15 residues. CDR3 nucleotides: TGTGCCAGCAGTGACTCCGGGACTCGAGCCTACGAGCAGTACTTC. It is translated as CASSDSGTRAYEQYF.

The genes are TRBV6-4 and TRBJ2-3; 12 bases fit TRBD1. Germline values: CDR1 MRHNA, CDR2 SNTAGT. This CDR3 has 17 amino acids. V gave up 6 bases and J gave up 4 bases; unmatched junction bases: 11. CDR3 in DNA: TGTGCCAGCAGGTTCACCCGGGACAGGGGGCGCGCAGATACGCAGTATTTT. Protein sequence: CASRFTRDRGRADTQYF.

The chain links TRBV19 to TRBJ2-7; 8 bases agree with TRBD2. Germline V gives CDR1 LNHDA, CDR2 SQIVND (reference sequence). This CDR3 is 15 amino acids long. J lost 3 bases, V lost 4 bases, and 8 bases had no gene match. The CDR3 reads CASSRRPGGDYEQYF. The CDR3 DNA reads as TGTGCCAGTAGTAGACGTCCGGGGGGGGACTACGAGCAGTACTTC.

The J gene is TRBJ1-2, the V gene TRBV6-6; TRBD1 is a possible D gene (6 bases). Germline assignment: CDR1 MNHNY and CDR2 SVGAGI (reference sequence). This CDR3 has 13 amino acids. V dropped 1 base and J dropped 6 bases, with 9 bases sitting between them. CDR3 sequence: CASSYLQGNGYTF. Here the CDR3 DNA reads TGTGCCAGCAGTTACTTACAGGGTAATGGCTACACCTTC.

The rearrangement links TRBV19 to TRBJ2-3; 7 nucleotides line up with TRBD1. Germline loops: CDR1 LNHDA, CDR2 SQIVND (reference sequence). CDR3 length: 15 amino acids. The V segment lost 1 base and the J segment 4 bases; nucleotides outside the gene matches: 5. The CDR3 reads CASSIGQGAADTQYF. The DNA of the CDR3 is TGTGCCAGTAGTATAGGACAGGGAGCGGCAGATACGCAGTATTTT.

The V call is TRBV18, the J call TRBJ1-1; D gene ambiguous. The CDR3 has 12 residues. The germline V gene has CDR1 KGHSH and CDR2 LQKENI. Between the trimmed V and J ends, which lost 3 bases and 10 bases, there was a span of 12 bases. The CDR3 spells CASSPITDSAFF. The CDR3 DNA follows: TGTGCCAGCTCACCTATCACTGACTCAGCTTTCTTT.

This sequence joins TRBV6-5 and TRBJ1-1; 12 bases match TRBD1. The trim removed 8 bases at V and 4 bases at J, leaving 5 bases unmatched. The CDR3 sequence is 14 residues long. Germline CDR1 MNHEY, CDR2 SVGAGI. DNA of the CDR3: TGTGCCAGCCAGGGACAGGGGGCTGTCACTGAAGCTTTCTTT. Translation: CASQGQGAVTEAFF.

The chain couples TRBV14 to TRBJ2-7, with D perhaps matching TRBD1 (5 bases). The CDR3 covers 13 residues. V was clipped by 0 bases and J by 4 bases, with 7 bases between them. CDR1 SGHDN and CDR2 FVKESK come from the germline V gene. The DNA for the CDR3 is TGTGCCAGCAGCCAAGATAAGGGGTACGAGCAGTACTTC. Its translation: CASSQDKGYEQYF.

The rearrangement joins TRBV20-1 to TRBJ1-4, with D unresolved. Looked up from germline, CDR1 is DFQATT and CDR2 is SNEGSKA (reference sequence). The CDR3 spans 11 residues. The CDR3 DNA sequence: TGCAGCCGGGTTTTAGGAGAAAAACTGTTTTTT. It encodes CSRVLGEKLFF.

The genes are TRBV6-1 and TRBJ2-7; 8 nucleotides match TRBD1. Looked up from germline, CDR1 is MNHNS and CDR2 is SASEGT. This CDR3 is built from 14 residues. J gave up 5 bases and V 3 bases, and 6 bases lay outside the gene matches. The chain's CDR3 is CASSEPGQVNEQYF. The CDR3 DNA reads as TGTGCCAGCAGTGAGCCGGGACAGGTGAACGAGCAGTACTTC.

The rearrangement joins TRBV6-1 to TRBJ2-7, with 9 positions matching TRBD1. This CDR3 is built from 16 residues. V shed 2 bases, J shed 2 bases, and the junction held 7 bases outside the gene matches. From germline, CDR1 is MNHNS and CDR2 SASEGT. The DNA for the CDR3 is TGTGCCAGCAGTGAACTCCCGGGACAGGGTACCTACGAGCAGTACTTC. As protein: CASSELPGQGTYEQYF.

This chain links TRBV29-1 with TRBJ2-1, with TRBD2 matching over 7 bases. With V trimmed by 5 bases and J by 5 bases, 9 bases remained unmatched. In germline, CDR1 is SQVTM, CDR2 ANQGSEA. This CDR3 is built from 14 residues. Here the CDR3 reads CSVSLGLADNEQFF. The CDR3 DNA reads as TGCAGCGTTTCCTTGGGTCTAGCGGACAATGAGCAGTTCTTC.

The chain is built from TRBV19 and TRBJ1-2; 9 positions agree with TRBD1. Germline-derived CDR1 and CDR2 are LNHDA and SQIVND (reference sequence). The CDR3 is 13 amino acids. Trimming cost V 4 bases and J 8 bases; bases outside gene matches: 5. The CDR3 spells CASSTGQGRGYTF. The CDR3 nucleotides read TGTGCCAGTAGTACCGGACAGGGGCGGGGCTACACCTTC.

The J gene is TRBJ1-1, the V gene TRBV11-2; D possibly corresponds to TRBD1 (6 bases). The V and J ends lost 5 bases and 7 bases respectively, with 14 bases between them. Germline CDR1 is SGHAT and CDR2 is FQNNGV. The CDR3 consists of 13 residues. The chain's CDR3 is CASSPTGWVEAFF. The CDR3 nucleotides read TGTGCCAGCAGCCCGACAGGATGGGTTGAAGCTTTCTTT. The full variable domain, rest sourced from reference TRBV11-2 and TRBJ1-1, is EAGVAQSPRYKIIEKRQSVAFWCNPISGHATLYWYQQILGQGPKLLIQFQNNGVVDDSQLPKDRFSAERLKGVDSTLKIQPAKLEDSAVYLCASSPTGWVEAFFGQGTRLTVV.

The chain carries TRBV7-8 and TRBJ1-4, with 7 bases matching TRBD1. V lost 5 bases and J lost 8; bases outside the gene matches: 14. The CDR3 spans 16 residues. CDR1 is SGHVS and CDR2 is FQNEAQ in the germline V gene. CDR3 sequence (DNA): TGTGCCAGCAGCCTGATCGAACAGGGGACTCCAGAAAAACTGTTTTTT. It translates to CASSLIEQGTPEKLFF.

The V call is TRBV5-4, the J call TRBJ2-7; 11 bases match TRBD1. CDR3 length: 15 residues. Per germline, CDR1 SGHNT and CDR2 YYREEE (reference sequence). V was pared by 0 bases and J by 2 bases, with 1 base of the junction left unmatched. This CDR3 is CASSLADRGPYEQYF. CDR3 DNA: TGTGCCAGCAGCTTGGCGGACAGGGGGCCCTACGAGCAGTACTTC.

The chain couples TRBV5-6 to TRBJ2-3; TRBD1 might be the D (6 bases). V lost 3 bases and J lost 3, with 20 bases in between. The germline gives CDR1 SGHDT, CDR2 YYEEEE. This CDR3 is 17 amino acids long. The CDR3 DNA reads as TGTGCCAGCAGCTCCGGCGCCTCAGGGGCTTTTACAGATACGCAGTATTTT. It yields the protein CASSSGASGAFTDTQYF.

The chain carries TRBV5-6 and TRBJ2-5; TRBD1 matches at 7 bases. The better agreement between TRBJ2-7 and the DNA end casts doubt on the J call. The CDR3 runs to 14 residues. CDR1 and CDR2 (germline): SGHDT, YYEEEE. CDR3: CASSSGQSFREQYF. The CDR3 DNA reads TGTGCCAGCAGCTCGGGACAGTCGTTTCGCGAGCAGTACTTC.

The chain links TRBV28 to TRBJ1-5; 7 bases are a match to TRBD1. The trim removed 4 bases at V and 0 bases at J, leaving 9 bases unmatched. The CDR3 covers 17 residues. The germline gives CDR1 MDHEN, CDR2 SYDVKM. CDR3 nucleotides: TGTGCCAGCAGTTCCCCGGGACAGATTTATAGCAATCAGCCCCAGCATTTT. Translation gives CASSSPGQIYSNQPQHF. The variable domain in full, completed from reference TRBV28 and TRBJ1-5, reads DVKVTQSSRYLVKRTGEKVFLECVQDMDHENMFWYRQDPGLGLRLIYFSYDVKMKEKGDIPEGYSVSREKKERFSLILESASTNQTSMYLCASSSPGQIYSNQPQHFGDGTRLSIL.

This chain joins TRBV9 and TRBJ1-1; D possibly corresponds to TRBD1 (5 bases). CDR3 length: 13 residues. V lost 4 bases and J 6 bases, leaving 13 bases between the germline ends. Germline V gives CDR1 SGDLS, CDR2 YYNGEE. Here the CDR3 reads CASSRGVYPEAFF. In DNA, the CDR3 is TGTGCCAGCAGCAGGGGCGTTTACCCTGAAGCTTTCTTT.